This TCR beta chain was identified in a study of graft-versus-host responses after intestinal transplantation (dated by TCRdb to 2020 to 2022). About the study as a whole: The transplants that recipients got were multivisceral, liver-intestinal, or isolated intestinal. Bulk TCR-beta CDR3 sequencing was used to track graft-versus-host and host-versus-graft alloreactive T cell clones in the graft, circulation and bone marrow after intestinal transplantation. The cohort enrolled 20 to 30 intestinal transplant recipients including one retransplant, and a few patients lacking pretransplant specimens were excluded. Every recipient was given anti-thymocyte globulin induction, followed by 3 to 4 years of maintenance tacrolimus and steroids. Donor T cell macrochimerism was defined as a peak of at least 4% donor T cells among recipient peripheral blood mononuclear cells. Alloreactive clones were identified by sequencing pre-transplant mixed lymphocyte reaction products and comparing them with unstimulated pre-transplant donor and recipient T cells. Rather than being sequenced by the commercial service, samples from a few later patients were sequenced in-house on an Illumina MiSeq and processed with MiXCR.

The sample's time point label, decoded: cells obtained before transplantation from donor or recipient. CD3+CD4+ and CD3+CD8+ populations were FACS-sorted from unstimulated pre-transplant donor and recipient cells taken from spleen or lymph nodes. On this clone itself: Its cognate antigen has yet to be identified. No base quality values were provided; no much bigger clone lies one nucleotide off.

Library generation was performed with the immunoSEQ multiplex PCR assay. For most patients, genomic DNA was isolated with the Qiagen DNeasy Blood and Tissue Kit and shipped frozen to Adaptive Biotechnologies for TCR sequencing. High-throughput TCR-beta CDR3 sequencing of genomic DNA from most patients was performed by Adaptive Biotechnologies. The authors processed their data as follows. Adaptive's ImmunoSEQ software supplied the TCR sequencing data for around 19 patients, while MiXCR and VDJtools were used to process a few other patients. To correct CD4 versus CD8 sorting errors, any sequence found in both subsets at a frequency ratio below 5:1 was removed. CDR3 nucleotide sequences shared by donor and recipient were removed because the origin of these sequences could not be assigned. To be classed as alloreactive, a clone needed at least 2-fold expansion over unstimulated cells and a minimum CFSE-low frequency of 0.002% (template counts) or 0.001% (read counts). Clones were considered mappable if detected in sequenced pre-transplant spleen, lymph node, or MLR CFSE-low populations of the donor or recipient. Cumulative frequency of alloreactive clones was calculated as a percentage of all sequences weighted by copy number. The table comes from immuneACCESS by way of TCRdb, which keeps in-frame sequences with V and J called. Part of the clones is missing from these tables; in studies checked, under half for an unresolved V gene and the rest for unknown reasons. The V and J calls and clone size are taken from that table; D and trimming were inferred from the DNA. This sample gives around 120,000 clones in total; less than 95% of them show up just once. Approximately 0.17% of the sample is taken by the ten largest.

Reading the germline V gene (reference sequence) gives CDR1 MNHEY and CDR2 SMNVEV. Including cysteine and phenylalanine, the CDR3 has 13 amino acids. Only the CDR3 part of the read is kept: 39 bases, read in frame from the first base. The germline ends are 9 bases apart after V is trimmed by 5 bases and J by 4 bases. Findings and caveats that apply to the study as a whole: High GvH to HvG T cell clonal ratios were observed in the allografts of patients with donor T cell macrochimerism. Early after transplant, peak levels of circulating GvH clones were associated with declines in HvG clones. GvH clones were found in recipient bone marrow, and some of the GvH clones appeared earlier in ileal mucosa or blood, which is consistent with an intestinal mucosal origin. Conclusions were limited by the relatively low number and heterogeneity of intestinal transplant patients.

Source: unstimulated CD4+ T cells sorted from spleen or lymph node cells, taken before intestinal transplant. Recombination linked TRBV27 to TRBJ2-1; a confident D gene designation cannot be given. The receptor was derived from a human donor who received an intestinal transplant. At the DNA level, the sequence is TGTGCCAGCAGTAGATTAGTTTACAATGAGCAGTTCTTC. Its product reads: CASSRLVYNEQFF.